These 18 T cell receptor beta chains were all obtained from the same sample, sequenced in a study of long-term antiretroviral therapy in people with HIV. They ran version v3.0 of the immunoSEQ assay at survey level. The method was immunoSEQ multiplex PCR; TCRdb's version includes in-frame clones alone and lacks a portion of them. The table includes some 38,000 clones, 75% to 90% detected once. The sample consisted of unsorted PBMCs, taken 1.5 years after starting antiretroviral therapy. Source of these receptors: a man aged 18 to 29 with HIV.

CDR3 loop: CASSAQGAYGETQYF. For the CDR3, the DNA is TGTGCCAGCAGCGCACAGGGGGCTTACGGAGAGACCCAGTACTTC. The chain employs TRBV7-6 and TRBJ2-5; 9 bases fit TRBD1. Germline V gene data show CDR1 as SGHVS and CDR2 as FNYEAQ. The V segment lost 5 bases and the J segment 4 bases; nucleotides outside the gene matches: 8. The length of the CDR3 is 15 residues.

The chain joins TRBV28 to TRBJ1-2; possibly TRBD1 for D (6 bases). V lost 7 bases and J lost 3, with 18 bases in between. This CDR3 is built from 15 residues. Germline values: CDR1 MDHEN, CDR2 SYDVKM. For the CDR3, the DNA is TGTGCCAGCACTCCCTGGGGGGGCGCTGACTATGGCTACACCTTC. This sequence encodes CASTPWGGADYGYTF.

V usage is TRBV7-2 and J usage is TRBJ1-5, with D uncertain. Between the trimmed V and J ends, which lost 5 bases and 5 bases, there was a span of 13 bases. Germline CDR1 SGHTA, CDR2 FQGNSA. The CDR3 is made up of 14 amino acids. CDR3 coding DNA: TGTGCCAGCAGCCGAAATGAGGGAGATCAGCCCCAGCATTTT. Its translation: CASSRNEGDQPQHF.

This clone was observed a handful of times. This chain links TRBV7-9 with TRBJ2-1; D is perhaps TRBD2 (6 bases). The CDR3 loop spans 15 amino acids. V lost 5 bases to trimming and J lost 8 bases, with 19 bases between them. Germline V gene data show CDR1 as SEHNR and CDR2 as FQNEAQ (reference sequence). In DNA form, the CDR3 reads TGTGCCAGCAGCCCGTGGGGCGGGAACCTCGATGAGCAGTTCTTC. Its translation: CASSPWGGNLDEQFF. Complete variable domain (other parts from reference TRBV7-9 and TRBJ2-1): DTGVSQNPRHKITKRGQNVTFRCDPISEHNRLYWYRQTLGQGPEFLTYFQNEAQLEKSRLLSDRFSAERPKGSFSTLEIQRTEQGDSAMYLCASSPWGGNLDEQFFGPGTRLTVL.

The J gene is TRBJ2-2, the V gene TRBV4-3; D possibly corresponds to TRBD1 (6 bases). V was clipped by 3 bases and J by 5 bases, with 10 bases between them. Looked up from germline, CDR1 is LGHNA and CDR2 is YSLEER. This CDR3 spans 14 amino acids. The CDR3 loop is CASSQATGTGELFF. The CDR3 coding sequence is TGCGCCAGCAGCCAGGCAACAGGGACCGGGGAGCTGTTTTTT.

V and J are TRBV9 and TRBJ1-3; D remains ambiguous. Germline V lookup: CDR1 SGDLS, CDR2 YYNGEE. The CDR3 extends over 15 amino acids. V was shortened by 4 bases and J by 0 bases, with 11 bases between the two germline ends. DNA for the CDR3: TGTGCCAGCAGCCCCGGGGAGAGCTCTGGAAACACCATATATTTT. This sequence encodes CASSPGESSGNTIYF.

The DNA of the CDR3 is TGCGCCAGCAGTTCCACCGGGACTAGCGATAAGGAGTCGTTCTTC. It specifies CASSSTGTSDKESFF. The chain combines TRBV10-2 with TRBJ2-1, with 10 bases that match TRBD2. The CDR3 spans 15 residues. Per the germline V gene, CDR1 is WSHSY and CDR2 is SAAADI. Germline trimming cut 5 bases from V and 15 bases from J; bases unmatched to any gene: 16.

J is TRBJ1-2 and V is TRBV19, with a possible D match to TRBD1 (6 bases). CDR1 is LNHDA and CDR2 is SQIVND in the germline V gene (reference sequence). The CDR3 sequence is 14 residues long. The V gene lost 4 bases and the J gene lost 3 bases, with 12 bases spanning the gap. This CDR3 is CASSSSTGHYGYTF. The CDR3 nucleotides are TGTGCCAGTAGTAGTTCGACAGGTCACTATGGCTACACCTTC.

The sample holds one count of this clone. This chain connects TRBV25-1 to TRBJ2-3; D call uncertain. The CDR3 is 15 residues long. Per germline, CDR1 MGHDK and CDR2 SYGVNS. V lost 2 bases and J 2 bases, leaving 11 bases between the germline ends. In DNA form, the CDR3 reads TGTGCCAGCAGTGAAAGTACGGCCATCACAGATACGCAGTATTTT. Protein sequence: CASSESTAITDTQYF.

This clone has only a few counts. This chain connects TRBV28 to TRBJ1-2; the match to TRBD1 covers 12 bases. V lost 3 bases to trimming and J lost 3 bases; unmatched junction nucleotides: 5. The CDR3 contains 16 residues. The germline CDR1 and CDR2 sequences are MDHEN and SYDVKM. The CDR3 spells CASSFRDRGPHYGYTF. The CDR3 region has the DNA TGTGCCAGCAGTTTCCGGGACAGGGGGCCTCACTATGGCTACACCTTC.

The chain is built from TRBV18 and TRBJ1-1; weak D call: TRBD1 (6 bases). CDR3 length: 14 residues. Germline lookup yields CDR1 KGHSH and CDR2 LQKENI. Trimming shortened V by 3 bases and J by 5 bases, and 13 bases separated the two germline ends. CDR3 DNA sequence: TGTGCCAGCTCACCTTTGGACAGTAAAACTGAAGCTTTCTTT. As protein: CASSPLDSKTEAFF.

The genes are TRBV10-1 and TRBJ2-3; 8 bases fit TRBD2. After removal of 5 bases from V and 4 bases from J, the junction contained 8 bases not matched to a gene. Germline values: CDR1 WNHNN, CDR2 SYGVQD (reference sequence). This CDR3 is 15 amino acids long. CDR3 in amino acids: CASSLSGIRADTQYF. The CDR3 DNA reads TGCGCCAGCAGTCTTAGCGGGATAAGGGCAGATACGCAGTATTTT.

The chain has TRBV28 and TRBJ2-7; 8 positions agree with TRBD1. This CDR3 contains 14 residues. V shed 8 bases and J 6 bases; nucleotides not matched to a gene: 12. CDR1 and CDR2 (germline): MDHEN, SYDVKM. The CDR3 region has the DNA TGTGCCAGCTGCCCCACGGGACAGGTTCTCGAGCAGTACTTC. This sequence encodes CASCPTGQVLEQYF.

The chain couples TRBV7-3 to TRBJ2-1; D is perhaps TRBD1 or TRBD2 (6 bases each). Looked up from germline, CDR1 is SGHTA and CDR2 is FQGTGA. Trimming pared 0 bases from V and 3 bases from J, leaving 12 bases between. The CDR3 runs to 16 residues. This CDR3 is CASSLTGGRNYNEQFF. CDR3 DNA: TGTGCCAGCAGCTTAACGGGGGGCAGAAACTACAATGAGCAGTTCTTC.

V is TRBV10-1 and J is TRBJ2-4; D remains ambiguous. V lost 4 bases and J lost 7, with 8 bases in between. CDR3 size: 12 residues. Germline assignment: CDR1 WNHNN and CDR2 SYGVQD (reference sequence). The CDR3 region has the DNA TGCGCCAGCAGTGCCGGGCGGAACATTCAGTACTTC. It translates to CASSAGRNIQYF.

J is TRBJ2-7 and V is TRBV5-1, with 7 bases identical to TRBD1. Germline CDR1 reads SGHRS; CDR2 reads YFSETQ. The CDR3 spans 15 residues. V lost 0 bases, J lost 3 bases, and 6 bases stayed unmatched. This CDR3 is CASSLVAGGFYEQYF. The CDR3 DNA follows: TGCGCCAGCAGCTTGGTGGCAGGGGGATTCTACGAGCAGTACTTC.

This sequence joins TRBV27 and TRBJ2-7, with TRBD2 as a possible D gene (7 bases). This CDR3 has 15 amino acids. The germline V gene encodes CDR1 MNHEY and CDR2 SMNVEV (reference sequence). Trimming cost V 0 bases and J 4 bases, with 13 bases left between them. This CDR3 is CASSLSRGGGYEQYF. CDR3 coding DNA: TGTGCCAGCAGTTTATCACGGGGAGGGGGGTACGAGCAGTACTTC.

V and J are TRBV7-9 and TRBJ2-7; possibly TRBD2 for D (6 bases). V lost 5 bases to trimming and J lost 3 bases, with 14 bases between them. The CDR3 has 14 residues. The V gene's germline CDR1 is SEHNR and CDR2 FQNEAQ (reference sequence). CDR3 region: CASSHPGLFYEQYF. CDR3 DNA sequence: TGTGCCAGCAGCCATCCGGGACTCTTCTACGAGCAGTACTTC.